One and the same sample provided the 32 T cell receptor beta chains below, sequenced in a study of cytomegalovirus exposure and HLA in healthy donors. PCR was performed using 60 Vbeta and 13 Jbeta primers. The data were produced by immunoSEQ multiplex PCR, yet TCRdb's version contains in-frame clones alone and is incomplete. Among some 150,000 clones listed, 80% were seen once. Material for sequencing was PBMCs. All receptors come from a male donor in good health and CMV-seronegative.

This sequence joins TRBV5-1 and TRBJ2-3, with 7 bases aligning to TRBD1. Trimming removed 4 bases from V and 1 base from J; junction bases left unmatched: 9. Germline CDR1 reads SGHRS; CDR2 reads YFSETQ. The CDR3 has 16 residues. The CDR3 DNA is TGCGCCAGCAGCGCGCATGGGCAGGGGGGCACAGATACGCAGTATTTT. Translated: CASSAHGQGGTDTQYF.

J is TRBJ1-1 and V is TRBV7-9; D uncertain. CDR3 length: 12 residues. The germline CDR1 and CDR2 sequences are SEHNR and FQNEAQ (reference sequence). Trimming removed 10 bases from V and 4 bases from J, with 13 bases in between. This chain's CDR3 is CATGTLGTEAFF. In nucleotides, the CDR3 is TGTGCCACGGGTACTTTGGGCACTGAAGCTTTCTTT. Filled out from reference TRBV7-9 and TRBJ1-1, the complete variable domain reads DTGVSQNPRHKITKRGQNVTFRCDPISEHNRLYWYRQTLGQGPEFLTYFQNEAQLEKSRLLSDRFSAERPKGSFSTLEIQRTEQGDSAMYLCATGTLGTEAFFGQGTRLTVV.

The chain combines TRBV25-1 with TRBJ2-7; D unclear. Germline assignment: CDR1 MGHDK and CDR2 SYGVNS. V was shortened by 4 bases and J by 4 bases, with 11 bases between the two germline ends. The CDR3 totals 13 residues. The chain's CDR3 is CASSGRTEYEQYF. DNA for the CDR3: TGTGCCAGCAGTGGAAGAACTGAGTACGAGCAGTACTTC.

This clone appeared a few times. The rearrangement uses TRBV27 and TRBJ2-1; TRBD2 matches at 7 bases. The CDR3 contains 13 residues. V was pared by 3 bases and J by 6 bases, with 2 bases of the junction left unmatched. CDR1 and CDR2 (germline): MNHEY, SMNVEV (reference sequence). CDR3 DNA sequence: TGTGCCAGCAGTTTGCCGGGGGGCAATGAGCAGTTCTTC. This translates into CASSLPGGNEQFF.

V usage is TRBV2 and J usage is TRBJ1-2; 7 nucleotides match TRBD1. V shed 9 bases and J 8 bases; nucleotides not matched to a gene: 15. Germline CDR1 reads SNHLY; CDR2 reads FYNNEI. The CDR3 is made up of 14 amino acids. CDR3 sequence: CARSSLGTDNGYTF. In nucleotides, the CDR3 is TGTGCCAGGAGCTCCTTGGGGACAGACAACGGCTACACCTTC.

The V gene is TRBV5-4, the J gene TRBJ2-5, with 7 bases fitting TRBD1. J was trimmed by 1 base and V by 4 bases; bases with no gene match: 7. Germline CDR1 is SGHNT and CDR2 is YYREEE (reference sequence). This CDR3 region has 15 residues. Here the CDR3 DNA reads TGTGCCAGCAGCCCATTGGGACAGACCCAAGAGACCCAGTACTTC. Its protein is CASSPLGQTQETQYF. The complete variable domain, with remaining parts taken from reference TRBV5-4 and TRBJ2-5, reads ETGVTQSPTHLIKTRGQQVTLRCSSQSGHNTVSWYQQALGQGPQFIFQYYREEENGRGNFPPRFSGLQFPNYSSELNVNALELDDSALYLCASSPLGQTQETQYFGPGTRLLVL.

The chain carries TRBV13 and TRBJ1-1; 10 bases fit TRBD1. The CDR3 spans 14 residues. Per germline, CDR1 PRHDT and CDR2 FYEKMQ (reference sequence). Trimming took 3 bases from V and 8 from J; bases not matched to a gene: 6. CDR3 DNA: TGTGCCAGCAGCTTTAGACAGGGGGCCTTGGAAGCTTTCTTT. This translates into CASSFRQGALEAFF.

This clone was seen a handful of times. This chain uses TRBV15 with TRBJ1-2, with D perhaps matching TRBD1 (6 bases). Trimming left V 1 base short and J 2 bases short, with 8 bases between. CDR3 length: 14 amino acids. CDR1 is LNHNV and CDR2 is YYDKDF in the germline V gene (reference sequence). The CDR3 coding sequence is TGTGCCACCAGCAGAGTGGGGGCCAACTATGGCTACACCTTC. It is translated as CATSRVGANYGYTF.

The genes are TRBV11-2 and TRBJ1-2, with 9 bases aligning to TRBD1. The germline CDR1 and CDR2 sequences are SGHAT and FQNNGV. Trimming took 2 bases from V and 8 from J; bases not matched to a gene: 15. CDR3 size: 17 residues. The CDR3: CASSLYSTGTGKGGYTF. In nucleotides, the CDR3 is TGTGCCAGCAGCTTATACTCAACCGGGACAGGGAAAGGGGGCTACACCTTC.

The chain employs TRBV7-8 and TRBJ1-4, with D perhaps matching TRBD1 (6 bases). CDR3 length: 14 residues. CDR1 and CDR2 from the germline V gene are SGHVS and FQNEAQ. V dropped 5 bases and J dropped 5 bases, with 12 bases sitting between them. The CDR3 DNA follows: TGTGCCAGCAGCACAACTACAGGGAATGAAAAACTGTTTTTT. Translated, it gives CASSTTTGNEKLFF.

This chain connects TRBV4-3 to TRBJ2-4; tentative D call: TRBD2 (6 bases). Looked up from germline, CDR1 is LGHNA and CDR2 is YSLEER. With 1 base removed from V and 0 bases from J, the gap between germline ends came to 10 bases. The CDR3 consists of 16 residues. The CDR3 is CASSQGAGTAKNIQYF. The CDR3, as DNA: TGCGCCAGCAGCCAAGGTGCGGGGACAGCCAAAAACATTCAGTACTTC.

In this sample, this clone turned up once. This chain connects TRBV30 to TRBJ2-2, with 9 bases matching TRBD1. The CDR3 has 11 residues. V lost 2 bases, J lost 15 bases, and 4 bases stayed unmatched. Germline CDR1 is GTSNPN and CDR2 is SVGIG (reference sequence). The CDR3 DNA sequence: TGTGCCTGGAGTCGGGACAGGGTGGTGTTTTTT. Translation gives CAWSRDRVVFF. The full variable domain, in which reference TRBV30 and TRBJ2-2 provide the parts outside the CDR3, is SQTIHQWPATLVQPVGSPLSLECTVEGTSNPNLYWYRQAAGRGLQLLFYSVGIGQISSEVPQNLSASRPQDRQFILSSKKLLLSDSGFYLCAWSRDRVVFFGEGSRLTVL.

The rearrangement joins TRBV7-2 to TRBJ1-4; D might be TRBD1 (5 bases). CDR1 SGHTA and CDR2 FQGNSA come from the germline V gene. This CDR3 has 14 residues. Trimming removed 3 bases at V and 7 bases at J, with 12 bases between. This CDR3 reads CASSFGGSGEKLFF. The CDR3 DNA sequence: TGTGCCAGCAGCTTTGGGGGTAGCGGTGAAAAACTGTTTTTT. Supplemented by reference TRBV7-2 and TRBJ1-4, the full variable domain reads GAGVSQSPSNKVTEKGKDVELRCDPISGHTALYWYRQSLGQGLEFLIYFQGNSAPDKSGLPSDRFSAERTGGSVSTLTIQRTQQEDSAVYLCASSFGGSGEKLFFGSGTQLSVL.

Only a few counts were recorded for this clone. V and J are TRBV6-5 and TRBJ1-1; 7 bases line up with TRBD1. With 2 bases clipped from V and 1 base from J, the junction kept 7 bases outside the gene matches. Germline assignment: CDR1 MNHEY and CDR2 SVGAGI. CDR3 length: 16 amino acids. The DNA of the CDR3 is TGTGCCAGCAGTTACAGGGGGCTAAAACGGAACACTGAAGCTTTCTTT. Translated: CASSYRGLKRNTEAFF.

The chain carries TRBV18 and TRBJ2-7; TRBD1 matches 7 bases. Germline CDR1 and CDR2: KGHSH and LQKENI. The CDR3 has 13 residues. V was clipped by 5 bases and J by 7 bases; unmatched bases: 8. The CDR3: CASSADRVKEQYF. The CDR3 DNA follows: TGTGCCAGCTCAGCTGACAGGGTTAAAGAGCAGTACTTC.

The chain recombines TRBV7-9 with TRBJ2-5, with D perhaps TRBD2 (5 bases). V lost 5 bases and J lost 4, with 14 bases in between. CDR1 and CDR2 from the germline V gene are SEHNR and FQNEAQ (reference sequence). CDR3 length: 14 amino acids. The CDR3 sequence: CASSRRTLPETQYF. CDR3 nucleotides: TGTGCCAGCAGCCGGAGGACCCTGCCAGAGACCCAGTACTTC. The variable domain in full, completed from reference TRBV7-9 and TRBJ2-5, reads DTGVSQNPRHKITKRGQNVTFRCDPISEHNRLYWYRQTLGQGPEFLTYFQNEAQLEKSRLLSDRFSAERPKGSFSTLEIQRTEQGDSAMYLCASSRRTLPETQYFGPGTRLLVL.

The V and J genes are TRBV7-2 and TRBJ2-1; D possibly corresponds to TRBD1 (6 bases). Germline V gene lookup returns CDR1 SGHTA and CDR2 FQGNSA. The CDR3 is made up of 12 amino acids. V was cut by 3 bases and J by 9 bases, with 9 bases left in between. This CDR3 reads CASSFTGFEQFF. DNA for the CDR3: TGTGCCAGCAGCTTCACAGGGTTTGAGCAGTTCTTC.

This clone was recorded once. The genes are TRBV27 and TRBJ2-7; D may be TRBD2 (6 bases). The V end was cut by 1 base, the J end by 3 bases, with 10 bases between. CDR1 and CDR2 (germline): MNHEY, SMNVEV (reference sequence). The CDR3 is 14 residues long. CDR3 coding DNA: TGTGCCAGCAGTTTATTATCGGGAGTCTACGAGCAGTACTTC. Translation: CASSLLSGVYEQYF.

This sequence joins TRBV6-1 and TRBJ2-1, with D hard to call. Trimming shortened V by 6 bases and J by 2 bases, and 11 bases separated the two germline ends. The CDR3 totals 14 residues. Germline V gives CDR1 MNHNS, CDR2 SASEGT. The CDR3 DNA reads TGTGCCAGCAGGTACACTATAGCCTACAATGAGCAGTTCTTC. Amino acids: CASRYTIAYNEQFF.

This clone was counted only a few times. The rearrangement joins TRBV11-1 to TRBJ2-2; D unclear. Trimming pared 6 bases from V and 4 bases from J, leaving 9 bases between. In germline, CDR1 is SGHAT, CDR2 FQDESV (reference sequence). The CDR3 totals 13 residues. The DNA for the CDR3 is TGTGCCAGCAGACCTCTGAGCACCGGGGAGCTGTTTTTT. It yields the protein CASRPLSTGELFF.

This chain uses TRBV4-3 with TRBJ2-3; perhaps TRBD2 as D (6 bases). The CDR3 sequence is 13 residues long. Germline assignment: CDR1 LGHNA and CDR2 YSLEER. Between the trimmed V and J ends, which lost 1 base and 6 bases, there was a span of 8 bases. The CDR3 region has the DNA TGCGCCAGCAGCCAAGGGGGGGAGGATACGCAGTATTTT. Translation gives CASSQGGEDTQYF.

V is TRBV30 and J is TRBJ1-2; 9 positions match TRBD1. Germline V lookup: CDR1 GTSNPN, CDR2 SVGIG (reference sequence). The CDR3 has 14 residues. The J segment lost 7 bases and the V segment lost 3 bases, leaving 9 bases of the junction unmatched. This CDR3 reads CAWSKWDRDLGYTF. The DNA for the CDR3 is TGTGCCTGGAGCAAGTGGGACAGGGATCTTGGCTACACCTTC. Full variable domain (remainder filled in from reference TRBV30 and TRBJ1-2): SQTIHQWPATLVQPVGSPLSLECTVEGTSNPNLYWYRQAAGRGLQLLFYSVGIGQISSEVPQNLSASRPQDRQFILSSKKLLLSDSGFYLCAWSKWDRDLGYTFGSGTRLTVV.

V gene TRBV28 combines with J gene TRBJ1-1; D might be TRBD1 (6 bases). The germline CDR1 and CDR2 sequences are MDHEN and SYDVKM. The germline V and J ends were trimmed by 5 bases and 8 bases, with 9 bases remaining between them. The CDR3 totals 11 residues. The CDR3 sequence: CASSPDREAFF. The CDR3, as DNA: TGTGCCAGCAGTCCCGACAGGGAAGCTTTCTTT.

This chain uses TRBV6-5 with TRBJ2-1, with 9 bases that match TRBD1. The J segment lost 8 bases and the V segment lost 3 bases, leaving 8 bases of the junction unmatched. The germline V gene has CDR1 MNHEY and CDR2 SVGAGI. The CDR3 is 15 amino acids. Written as DNA, the CDR3 is TGTGCCAGCAGTTATCACAATACAGGGGGCGATGAGCAGTTCTTC. It yields the protein CASSYHNTGGDEQFF.

This sequence joins TRBV29-1 and TRBJ1-1; possible D gene TRBD1, 5 bases. CDR3 size: 15 residues. Trimming removed 7 bases from V and 0 bases from J, with 18 bases in between. CDR1 and CDR2 (germline): SQVTM, ANQGSEA. CDR3 DNA sequence: TGCAGCGCTGGGCCCGGGTGGGGCATGAACACTGAAGCTTTCTTT. It specifies CSAGPGWGMNTEAFF.

The genes are TRBV30 and TRBJ2-4; D uncertain. Germline lookup yields CDR1 GTSNPN and CDR2 SVGIG (reference sequence). The CDR3 spans 12 residues. The V and J ends lost 7 bases and 3 bases respectively, with 10 bases between them. The CDR3 DNA follows: TGTGCCTCGACTCTTGGCAAAAACATTCAGTACTTC. It encodes CASTLGKNIQYF.

There are a few counts of this clone. The chain recombines TRBV9 with TRBJ2-5, with D possibly being TRBD1 (6 bases). V was cut by 0 bases and J by 4 bases, with 16 bases left in between. The CDR3 consists of 16 residues. Germline V CDR1 and CDR2: SGDLS, YYNGEE. The CDR3: CASSVGGGRGTETQYF. In DNA, the CDR3 is TGTGCCAGCAGCGTAGGAGGGGGACGAGGGACAGAGACCCAGTACTTC.

The genes are TRBV5-8 and TRBJ1-4; TRBD1 matches 9 bases. The trim removed 4 bases at V and 7 bases at J, leaving 5 bases unmatched. CDR3 size: 14 residues. Germline V gene sequence: CDR1 SGHTS, CDR2 YDEGEE. CDR3 sequence: CASSPGTGSEKLFF. CDR3 DNA sequence: TGTGCCAGCAGCCCGGGGACAGGGAGTGAAAAACTGTTTTTT.

In its sample, this clone was seen a few times. The J gene is TRBJ2-7, the V gene TRBV4-1; 14 bases fit TRBD2. The germline gives CDR1 MGHRA, CDR2 YSYEKL. This CDR3 has 14 amino acids. With V trimmed by 4 bases and J by 6 bases, 2 bases remained unmatched. The CDR3 nucleotides are TGCGCCAGCAGCCGGACTAGCGGGGGGTTCGAGCAGTACTTC. This gives the protein CASSRTSGGFEQYF.

This sequence joins TRBV4-3 and TRBJ1-3, with D tentatively TRBD1 (5 bases). CDR1 LGHNA and CDR2 YSLEER come from the germline V gene. The CDR3 consists of 16 residues. V lost 1 base and J 1 base, leaving 11 bases between the germline ends. CDR3 sequence: CASSQVGEGSGNTIYF. As DNA, the CDR3 is TGCGCCAGCAGCCAAGTGGGGGAGGGGTCTGGAAACACCATATATTTT.

The chain employs TRBV7-8 and TRBJ1-3; tentatively, D is TRBD1 (6 bases). CDR3 length: 14 residues. The germline gives CDR1 SGHVS, CDR2 FQNEAQ. The germline V and J ends were trimmed by 2 bases and 4 bases, with 9 bases remaining between them. The CDR3 region is CASSLTGPGNTIYF. CDR3 sequence (DNA): TGTGCCAGCAGCTTAACAGGGCCCGGAAACACCATATATTTT.

This chain links TRBV5-8 with TRBJ2-3; 7 nucleotides line up with TRBD1. The V gene end was trimmed by 1 base and the J gene end by 2 bases; junction bases not matched to a gene: 4. CDR1 and CDR2 (germline): SGHTS, YDEGEE. The CDR3 contains 15 residues. The CDR3, as DNA: TGTGCCAGCAGCTTGATGCAGGGGGTCACAGATACGCAGTATTTT. It yields the protein CASSLMQGVTDTQYF.